The 23 T cell receptor beta chains below were found in one sample sequenced in a study of cytomegalovirus exposure and HLA in healthy donors. Amplification used 60 Vbeta primers and 13 Jbeta primers. TCRdb keeps only in-frame clones here, not all; method: immunoSEQ multiplex PCR. The data hold over 90,000 clones, with about 71% observed a single time. The sequenced sample consisted of PBMCs. The receptors here all came from a woman aged 45-65 years in good health and CMV-seronegative.

The CDR3 bases are TGTGCCAGCAGCTTTCTGGGGGGTGAAGCCGGGGAGCTGTTTTTT. The encoded protein is CASSFLGGEAGELFF. J is TRBJ2-2 and V is TRBV7-9, with D maybe TRBD2 (6 bases). The CDR3 sequence is 15 residues long. Trimming removed 3 bases from V and 6 bases from J, with 14 bases in between. Germline CDR1 and CDR2: SEHNR and FQNEAQ (reference sequence).

This clone appeared a single time. The V and J genes are TRBV28 and TRBJ1-2, with a possible D match to TRBD1 (6 bases). The CDR3 contains 12 residues. The germline V gene has CDR1 MDHEN and CDR2 SYDVKM. V shed 6 bases and J shed 7 bases, with 12 bases lying between them. The CDR3 is CASRRGGRGYTF. The CDR3 DNA reads as TGTGCCAGCAGGCGGGGGGGGCGTGGCTACACCTTC.

The genes are TRBV30 and TRBJ2-7; no reliable D call. CDR1 is GTSNPN and CDR2 is SVGIG in the germline V gene (reference sequence). The ends were cut back, 2 bases at V and 5 bases at J, with 7 bases in the middle. The length of the CDR3 is 11 residues. CDR3 sequence: CAWSPYNEQYF. The CDR3 nucleotides are TGTGCCTGGAGTCCTTATAACGAGCAGTACTTC.

V usage is TRBV7-2 and J usage is TRBJ2-2; D perhaps matches TRBD2 (5 bases). The germline V and J ends were trimmed by 4 bases and 5 bases, with 20 bases remaining between them. Germline loops: CDR1 SGHTA, CDR2 FQGNSA. The CDR3 consists of 17 residues. CDR3 nucleotide sequence: TGTGCCAGCAGCTCCCCTTCGGCCGGGAATTGGACCGGGGAGCTGTTTTTT. It translates to CASSSPSAGNWTGELFF. The whole variable domain, filled in from reference TRBV7-2 and TRBJ2-2, reads GAGVSQSPSNKVTEKGKDVELRCDPISGHTALYWYRQSLGQGLEFLIYFQGNSAPDKSGLPSDRFSAERTGGSVSTLTIQRTQQEDSAVYLCASSSPSAGNWTGELFFGEGSRLTVL.

There are a few counts of this clone. This chain links TRBV7-9 with TRBJ1-2; no clear D. V was pared by 5 bases and J by 0 bases, with 7 bases between. In germline, CDR1 is SEHNR, CDR2 FQNEAQ (reference sequence). The CDR3 extends over 13 amino acids. The CDR3 bases are TGTGCCAGCAGCCCCTCGGCTAACTATGGCTACACCTTC. Protein sequence: CASSPSANYGYTF.

The chain employs TRBV7-2 and TRBJ2-2, with D perhaps TRBD1 (6 bases). In germline, CDR1 is SGHTA, CDR2 FQGNSA. Trimming removed 5 bases at V and 6 bases at J, with 16 bases between. This CDR3 has 15 amino acids. CDR3 nucleotide sequence: TGTGCCAGCAGCCATTACAGGGTGGGGGCCGGGGAGCTGTTTTTT. This encodes CASSHYRVGAGELFF.

The chain couples TRBV18 to TRBJ2-2; TRBD2 matches 12 bases. With V trimmed by 5 bases and J by 3 bases, 7 bases remained unmatched. The CDR3 spans 17 residues. Germline assignment: CDR1 KGHSH and CDR2 LQKENI. DNA of the CDR3: TGTGCCAGCTCATATTCGACTAGCGGGGGTGACACCGGGGAGCTGTTTTTT. This encodes CASSYSTSGGDTGELFF.

The V call is TRBV15, the J call TRBJ1-3; D is uncertain. The CDR3 is made up of 15 amino acids. Germline lookup yields CDR1 LNHNV and CDR2 YYDKDF (reference sequence). The V end lost 0 bases, the J end lost 2 bases, and 8 bases lay between the germline ends. CDR3 sequence: CATSRDSGTGNTIYF. In DNA, the CDR3 is TGTGCCACCAGCAGAGATTCTGGCACTGGAAACACCATATATTTT.

The V and J genes are TRBV7-2 and TRBJ2-3, with 9 bases aligning to TRBD2. This CDR3 spans 15 amino acids. Per the germline V gene, CDR1 is SGHTA and CDR2 is FQGNSA. V lost 3 bases, J lost 4 bases, and 5 bases stayed unmatched. CDR3 amino acids: CASSFSGSEADTQYF. The DNA of the CDR3 is TGTGCCAGCAGCTTTAGCGGGAGCGAGGCAGATACGCAGTATTTT.

DNA of the CDR3: TGTGCCAGTAGTATGGGGGGGAGGAACGAGCAGTACTTC. This sequence encodes CASSMGGRNEQYF. The V gene is TRBV19, the J gene TRBJ2-7, with 7 bases lining up with TRBD2. The V gene end was trimmed by 3 bases and the J gene end by 5 bases; junction bases not matched to a gene: 4. The CDR3 is made up of 13 amino acids. CDR1 and CDR2 from the germline V gene are LNHDA and SQIVND (reference sequence).

The V and J genes are TRBV7-9 and TRBJ2-7; 7 bases fit TRBD2. Germline V gives CDR1 SEHNR, CDR2 FQNEAQ (reference sequence). The trim removed 3 bases at V and 3 bases at J, leaving 11 bases unmatched. The CDR3 extends over 16 amino acids. CDR3 DNA: TGTGCCAGCAGCTTGGAGCCCCCCGGGACTAACTACGAGCAGTACTTC. As protein: CASSLEPPGTNYEQYF.

The chain employs TRBV19 and TRBJ2-5; a weak D match, TRBD1 (6 bases). The V and J ends lost 3 bases and 5 bases respectively, with 10 bases between them. CDR1 and CDR2 (germline): LNHDA, SQIVND (reference sequence). The CDR3 contains 13 residues. CDR3 loop: CASSIQGYETQYF. The DNA for the CDR3 is TGTGCCAGTAGTATTCAGGGGTACGAGACCCAGTACTTC.

The chain carries TRBV10-2 and TRBJ1-2, with D possibly TRBD1 on 5 matching bases. The CDR3 totals 17 residues. Germline V gene sequence: CDR1 WSHSY, CDR2 SAAADI. The V end was cut by 0 bases, the J end by 2 bases, with 16 bases between. CDR3 coding DNA: TGCGCCAGCAGTGAGTCGGGAAACGGGGGACCAAACTATGGCTACACCTTC. Protein: CASSESGNGGPNYGYTF.

The chain joins TRBV9 to TRBJ2-5, with 11 positions matching TRBD2. The CDR3 length is 15 residues. The J segment lost 4 bases and the V segment lost 3 bases, leaving 5 bases of the junction unmatched. Germline V gene lookup returns CDR1 SGDLS and CDR2 YYNGEE. The CDR3 DNA is TGTGCCAGCAGCGAACTAGCGGGAGAAGGAGAGACCCAGTACTTC. Translated, it gives CASSELAGEGETQYF.

The rearrangement links TRBV12-5 to TRBJ1-2; 11 positions agree with TRBD1. V shed 6 bases, J shed 4 bases, and the junction held 7 bases outside the gene matches. Germline V gives CDR1 LGHNT, CDR2 FRNRAP. The CDR3 is made up of 15 amino acids. CDR3 protein: CASGEWTGGAYGYTF. The CDR3 coding sequence is TGTGCTAGTGGCGAGTGGACAGGGGGCGCCTATGGCTACACCTTC. Full variable domain (missing parts from reference TRBV12-5 and TRBJ1-2): DARVTQTPRHKVTEMGQEVTMRCQPILGHNTVFWYRQTMMQGLELLAYFRNRAPLDDSGMPKDRFSAEMPDATLATLKIQPSEPRDSAVYFCASGEWTGGAYGYTFGSGTRLTVV.

This clone was counted only a few times. The rearrangement uses TRBV9 and TRBJ1-1, with TRBD1 identical over 8 bases. V lost 4 bases and J lost 6; bases outside the gene matches: 14. The CDR3 covers 16 residues. CDR1 is SGDLS, CDR2 YYNGEE, per germline. The CDR3 nucleotides are TGTGCCAGCAGCAAAGAGGAATACAGGGGGAGGTCTGAAGCTTTCTTT. Translating gives CASSKEEYRGRSEAFF.

The rearrangement uses TRBV28 and TRBJ1-2; maybe TRBD1 (6 bases). The CDR3 runs to 16 residues. Trimming shortened V by 9 bases and J by 1 base, and 21 bases separated the two germline ends. Germline CDR1 and CDR2: MDHEN and SYDVKM. The CDR3 DNA is TGTGCCAGTCAAGTTGGAGGACAGATAAGTAACTATGGCTACACCTTC. Translation gives CASQVGGQISNYGYTF.

Here the CDR3 DNA reads TGTGCCAGCAGCAGCTTATTCAGGGGACACGGCTACACCTTC. It encodes CASSSLFRGHGYTF. The rearrangement joins TRBV7-9 to TRBJ1-2, with D possibly matching TRBD1 (6 bases). The CDR3 is 14 amino acids. The V and J ends lost 5 bases and 8 bases respectively, with 18 bases between them. Per the germline V gene, CDR1 is SEHNR and CDR2 is FQNEAQ (reference sequence).

This clone appeared a single time. The chain carries TRBV5-1 and TRBJ2-1; TRBD2 agrees at 11 bases. The germline gives CDR1 SGHRS, CDR2 YFSETQ. CDR3 length: 15 amino acids. V was pared by 3 bases and J by 5 bases, with 4 bases of the junction left unmatched. For the CDR3, the DNA is TGCGCCAGCAGCTATAGCGGGGGGGCCAACAATGAGCAGTTCTTC. Its translation: CASSYSGGANNEQFF.

This clone was counted once. The chain couples TRBV7-9 to TRBJ2-1, with 14 nucleotides matching TRBD2. The ends lost 4 bases at V and 10 bases at J; junction bases unmatched: 6. Looked up from germline, CDR1 is SEHNR and CDR2 is FQNEAQ (reference sequence). The CDR3 is 15 amino acids. CDR3 DNA sequence: TGTGCCAGCAGCTCGACTAGCGGGAGGGTCTTGGAGCAGTTCTTC. Its protein is CASSSTSGRVLEQFF.

V usage is TRBV7-8 and J usage is TRBJ2-7; the D gene is possibly TRBD1 (5 bases). Germline values: CDR1 SGHVS, CDR2 FQNEAQ. The V end was cut by 1 base, the J end by 0 bases, with 10 bases between. This CDR3 comprises 15 residues. CDR3: CASSLVQGSSYEQYF. The CDR3 bases are TGTGCCAGCAGCTTAGTTCAGGGCAGCTCCTACGAGCAGTACTTC.

The V call is TRBV29-1, the J call TRBJ1-2; D is possibly TRBD1 (6 bases). V lost 7 bases and J 0 bases, leaving 12 bases between the germline ends. CDR1 and CDR2 from the germline V gene are SQVTM and ANQGSEA. The CDR3 has 13 amino acids. CDR3 protein: CSAMDSTNYGYTF. The DNA of the CDR3 is TGCAGCGCCATGGACAGTACTAACTATGGCTACACCTTC.

The chain uses TRBV10-2 and TRBJ2-5, with D tentatively TRBD1 (6 bases). CDR3 length: 16 residues. Trimming stripped 6 bases from V and 1 base from J, with 18 bases between. Germline V gene sequence: CDR1 WSHSY, CDR2 SAAADI. Here the CDR3 DNA reads TGCGCCAGCAGCCCAGGGGAAGAGGACTCCCAAGAGACCCAGTACTTC. Residues: CASSPGEEDSQETQYF.